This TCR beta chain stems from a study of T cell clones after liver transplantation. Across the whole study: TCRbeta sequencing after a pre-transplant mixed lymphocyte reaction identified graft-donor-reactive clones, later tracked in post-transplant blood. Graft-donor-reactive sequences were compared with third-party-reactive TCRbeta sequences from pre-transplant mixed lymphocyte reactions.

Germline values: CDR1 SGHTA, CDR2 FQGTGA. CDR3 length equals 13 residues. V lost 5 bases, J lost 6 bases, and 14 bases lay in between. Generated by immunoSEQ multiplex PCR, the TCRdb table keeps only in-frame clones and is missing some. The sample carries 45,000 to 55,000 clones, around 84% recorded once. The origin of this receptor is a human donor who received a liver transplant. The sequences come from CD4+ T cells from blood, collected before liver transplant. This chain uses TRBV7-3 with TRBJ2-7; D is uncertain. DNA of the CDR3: TGTGCCAGCAGCCCTAGTGGGGTTGGCGAGCAGTACTTC. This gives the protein CASSPSGVGEQYF.